This record concerns one T cell receptor beta chain sequence. It was CD45RO-negative cells, positively selected for CCR7, that made up naive CD8 cells, with terminally differentiated effector memory CD45RA+ cells excluded. The assay was immunoSEQ multiplex PCR, and TCRdb's table has in-frame clones only and misses some. The sample consists of around 580,000 clones, roughly 98% of them appearing once. This specimen belongs to a study of shared clonotypes between healthy human individuals. Per the germline V gene, CDR1 is SQVTM and CDR2 is ANQGSEA. CDR3 length: 16 amino acids. The trim removed 0 bases at V and 4 bases at J, leaving 6 bases unmatched.

The gene calls are TRBV29-1 and TRBJ2-1; the match to TRBD1 covers 10 bases. This clonotype originated in a man younger than 40 in good health. The sample taken for sequencing was naive CD8+ T cells sorted from blood. The CDR3 spells CSVEDLTGGAYNEQFF. CDR3 nucleotides: TGCAGCGTTGAAGATCTGACAGGGGGCGCTTACAATGAGCAGTTCTTC.